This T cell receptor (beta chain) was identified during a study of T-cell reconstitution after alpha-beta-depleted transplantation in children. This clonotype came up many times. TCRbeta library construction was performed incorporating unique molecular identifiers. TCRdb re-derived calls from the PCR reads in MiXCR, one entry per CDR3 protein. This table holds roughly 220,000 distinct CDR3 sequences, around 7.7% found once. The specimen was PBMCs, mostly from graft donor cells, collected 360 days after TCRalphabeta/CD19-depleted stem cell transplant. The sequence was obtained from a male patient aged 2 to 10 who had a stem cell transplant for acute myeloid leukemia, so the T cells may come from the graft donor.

The CDR3 here is CASSLSASPNTGELFF. Here the CDR3 DNA reads TGTGCCAGCAGCTTATCGGCCTCCCCGAACACCGGGGAGCTGTTTTTT. The chain is built from TRBV7-9 and TRBJ2-2, with D hard to call. V lost 2 bases, J lost 0 bases, and 10 bases lay in between. The CDR3 runs 16 residues. CDR1 and CDR2 from the germline V gene are SEHNR and FQNEAQ (reference sequence).